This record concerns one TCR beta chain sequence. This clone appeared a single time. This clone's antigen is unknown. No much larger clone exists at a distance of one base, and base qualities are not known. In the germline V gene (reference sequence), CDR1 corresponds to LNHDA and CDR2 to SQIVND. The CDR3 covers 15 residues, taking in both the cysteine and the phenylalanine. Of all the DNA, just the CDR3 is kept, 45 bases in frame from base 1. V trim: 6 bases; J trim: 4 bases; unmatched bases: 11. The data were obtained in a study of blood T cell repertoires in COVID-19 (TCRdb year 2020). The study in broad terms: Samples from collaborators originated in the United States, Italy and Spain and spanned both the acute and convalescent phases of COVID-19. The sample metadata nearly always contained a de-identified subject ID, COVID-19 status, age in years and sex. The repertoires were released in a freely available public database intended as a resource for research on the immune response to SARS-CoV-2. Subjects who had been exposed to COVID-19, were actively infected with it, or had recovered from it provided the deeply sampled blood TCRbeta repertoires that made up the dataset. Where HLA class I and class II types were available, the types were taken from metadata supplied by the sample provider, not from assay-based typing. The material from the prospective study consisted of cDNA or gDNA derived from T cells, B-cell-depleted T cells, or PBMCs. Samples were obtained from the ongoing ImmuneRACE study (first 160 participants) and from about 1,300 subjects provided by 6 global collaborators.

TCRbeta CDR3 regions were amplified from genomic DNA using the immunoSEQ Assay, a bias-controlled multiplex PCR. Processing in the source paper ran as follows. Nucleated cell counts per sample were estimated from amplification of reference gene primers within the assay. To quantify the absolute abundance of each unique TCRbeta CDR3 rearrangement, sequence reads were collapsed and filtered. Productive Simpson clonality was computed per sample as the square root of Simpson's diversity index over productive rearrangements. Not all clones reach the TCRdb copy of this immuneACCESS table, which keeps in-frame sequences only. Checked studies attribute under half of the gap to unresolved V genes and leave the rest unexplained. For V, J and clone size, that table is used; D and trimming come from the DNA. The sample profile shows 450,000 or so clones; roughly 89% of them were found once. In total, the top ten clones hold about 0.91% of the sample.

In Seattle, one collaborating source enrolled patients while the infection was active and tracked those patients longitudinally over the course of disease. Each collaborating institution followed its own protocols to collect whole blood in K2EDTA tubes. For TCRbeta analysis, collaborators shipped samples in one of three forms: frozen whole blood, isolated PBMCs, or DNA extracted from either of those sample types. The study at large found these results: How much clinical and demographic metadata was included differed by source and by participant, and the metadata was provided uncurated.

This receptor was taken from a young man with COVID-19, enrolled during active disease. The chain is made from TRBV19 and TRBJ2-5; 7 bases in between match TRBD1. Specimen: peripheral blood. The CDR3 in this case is CASRDTGVTIETQYF. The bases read TGTGCCAGTAGAGATACAGGGGTAACTATAGAGACCCAGTACTTC.